This entry describes one T cell receptor (beta chain). The CDR3 runs 15 residues. Trimming stripped 5 bases from V and 0 bases from J, with 12 bases between. Germline-derived CDR1 and CDR2 are LNHDA and SQIVND (reference sequence). For TCRbeta, the library was prepared with unique molecular identifiers. From the PCR reads, TCRdb called clonotypes with MiXCR, one entry per CDR3 protein. The sample lists around 400,000 distinct CDR3 sequences; roughly a tenth were seen once. The data originate from a study of T-cell reconstitution after alpha-beta-depleted transplantation in children. The sample here was PBMCs from the stem cell graft donor, taken from the stem cell graft. This receptor was taken from a human donor who donated a stem cell graft to a child with acute myeloid leukemia. The genes are TRBV19 and TRBJ2-3; D is undetermined. For the CDR3, the DNA is TGTGCCAGTAGTGCCCGGCCATCTAGCACAGATACGCAGTATTTT. As protein: CASSARPSSTDTQYF. The variable domain in full, with the rest retrieved from reference TRBV19 and TRBJ2-3, is DGGITQSPKYLFRKEGQNVTLSCEQNLNHDAMYWYRQDPGQGLRLIYYSQIVNDFQKGDIAEGYSVSREKKESFPLTVTSAQKNPTAFYLCASSARPSSTDTQYFGPGTRLTVL.